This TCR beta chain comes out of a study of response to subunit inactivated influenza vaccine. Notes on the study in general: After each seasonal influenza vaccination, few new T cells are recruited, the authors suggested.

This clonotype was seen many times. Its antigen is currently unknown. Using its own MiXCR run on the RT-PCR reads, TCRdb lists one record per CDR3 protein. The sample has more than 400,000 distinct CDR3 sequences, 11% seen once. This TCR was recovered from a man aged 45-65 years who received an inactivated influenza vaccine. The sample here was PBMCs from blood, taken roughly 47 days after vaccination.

CDR3 bases: TGTGCCAGCAGCCATACGGGGACAGACTATGGCTACACCTTC. Translating it yields CASSHTGTDYGYTF. The rearrangement links TRBV4-2 to TRBJ1-2; TRBD1 agrees at 7 bases. Trimming at V came to 3 bases and at J to 3 bases, leaving 4 bases not matched to a gene. The CDR3 contains 14 residues. Germline lookup yields CDR1 LGHNA and CDR2 YNFKEQ.